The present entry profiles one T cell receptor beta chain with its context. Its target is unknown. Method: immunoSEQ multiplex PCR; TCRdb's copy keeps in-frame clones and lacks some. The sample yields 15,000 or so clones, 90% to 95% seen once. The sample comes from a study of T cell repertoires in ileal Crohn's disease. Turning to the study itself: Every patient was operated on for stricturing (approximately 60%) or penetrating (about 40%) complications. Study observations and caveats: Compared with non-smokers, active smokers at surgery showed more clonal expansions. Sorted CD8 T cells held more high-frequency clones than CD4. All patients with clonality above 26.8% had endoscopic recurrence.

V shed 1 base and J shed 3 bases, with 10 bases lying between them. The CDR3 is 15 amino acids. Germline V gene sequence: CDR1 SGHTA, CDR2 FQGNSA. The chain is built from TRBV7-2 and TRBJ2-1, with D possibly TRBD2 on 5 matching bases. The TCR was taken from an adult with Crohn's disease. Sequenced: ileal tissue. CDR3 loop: CASSLGDRGYNEQFF. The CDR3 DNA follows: TGTGCCAGCAGCTTAGGCGATCGGGGCTACAATGAGCAGTTCTTC.